Sequencing of this T cell receptor beta chain was carried out in a study of T-cell reconstitution after alpha-beta-depleted transplantation in children. Molecular barcoding with unique molecular identifiers was used for the TCRbeta library. TCRdb used MiXCR to reprocess the PCR reads, holding one entry per CDR3 protein. The data show about 120,000 distinct CDR3 sequences, 10% seen once. The sample holds many counts of this clonotype. Per germline, CDR1 SGHRS and CDR2 YFSETQ. The J segment lost 10 bases and the V segment lost 5 bases, leaving 10 bases of the junction unmatched. The length of the CDR3 is 14 residues.

The V gene is TRBV5-1, the J gene TRBJ2-1; 9 bases align to TRBD2. The material was PBMCs from the stem cell graft donor, obtained from the stem cell graft. The receptor comes from a human donor who donated a stem cell graft to a child with acute lymphoblastic leukemia. The CDR3, as DNA: TGCGCCAGCAGTCAAGAACATCTAGCGGGAGAGCAGTTCTTC. Translated, it gives CASSQEHLAGEQFF.